This TCR beta chain was recorded in a study of T cell repertoires in cytomegalovirus infection. Looking at the study overall: TCR beta signatures that were public indicated CMV infection and matching HLA type.

Notes on this clonotype: What it recognizes is unknown.

A single record per CDR3 protein comes from TCRdb applying MiXCR to the reads. The sample records nearly 450,000 distinct CDR3 sequences, approximately 30% being singletons. The study's findings and limits: Dominating the ex vivo response were TCR beta clonotypes that were CMV-specific and HLA-C-restricted. There were carriers of CMV plus the relevant HLA, and cumulative public TCR beta family frequency identified them.

Sequencing input: PBMCs. The clonotype comes from a human donor in good health (CMV status not recorded). Some clones in this sample may be carry-over from other donors' samples.

The CDR3 DNA is TGCGCCAGCAGCGCGCTCGGGGTCTATGGCTACACCTTC. It is translated as CASSALGVYGYTF. This rearrangement joins TRBV4-1 to TRBJ1-2; D ambiguous. CDR1 is MGHRA, CDR2 YSYEKL, per germline. Trimming cost V 5 bases and J 4 bases, with 11 bases left between them. The CDR3 runs to 13 residues.